This T cell receptor beta chain was identified during a study of cytomegalovirus exposure and HLA in healthy donors. Background on the study: In a later analysis, it was reported that the roughly 130 validation repertoires had been produced on the same platform as the 666 repertoires belonging to the first cohort. Broader study findings: The authors enumerated over 150 TCR beta chains as linked to cytomegalovirus. Reported performance of the classifier showed diagnosis of cytomegalovirus status with high specificity and sensitivity.

With regard to this clone: Its specificity is not known.

CDR1 is LGHNA, CDR2 YNFKEQ, per germline. V dropped 4 bases and J dropped 2; count of bases not matched to a gene: 16. The CDR3 is made up of 18 amino acids. Clones were read by immunoSEQ multiplex PCR, and TCRdb kept only the in-frame ones, dropping some. The sample consists of approximately 120,000 clones, 89% of them appearing once. This receptor was identified in a woman aged 18-29 years in good health and CMV-seronegative. The sequenced sample was PBMCs. V usage is TRBV4-2 and J usage is TRBJ2-7; 8 bases align to TRBD2. The CDR3 nucleotides read TGTGCCAGCAGCCCCCTCCCCCCAACTAGCGGACTCCCCTACGAGCAGTACTTC. Encoded protein: CASSPLPPTSGLPYEQYF.